This entry lists 12 T cell receptor beta chains sequenced from one sample in a study of cytomegalovirus exposure and HLA in healthy donors. Clones were sequenced by immunoSEQ multiplex PCR, and TCRdb holds only the in-frame ones, with some missing. The sample has 200,000 to 250,000 clones, approximately 83% seen once; the top ten hold around an eighth. Sequences were obtained from PBMCs. These receptors originate from a woman in her 30s in good health and CMV-seropositive.

The chain joins TRBV28 to TRBJ1-4; D is ambiguous. This CDR3 spans 11 amino acids. V lost 4 bases and J 5 bases, leaving 2 bases between the germline ends. The germline gives CDR1 MDHEN, CDR2 SYDVKM. In DNA form, the CDR3 reads TGTGCCAGCAGTTCGAATGAAAAACTGTTTTTT. Its protein is CASSSNEKLFF.

The chain is built from TRBV7-3 and TRBJ2-3, with D uncertain. The V gene's germline CDR1 is SGHTA and CDR2 FQGTGA. This CDR3 comprises 15 residues. V gave up 4 bases and J gave up 3 bases, with 14 bases separating them. The CDR3 spells CASSSRIGATDTQYF. Written as DNA, the CDR3 is TGTGCCAGCAGCTCCCGTATTGGTGCGACAGATACGCAGTATTTT.

This chain joins TRBV7-2 and TRBJ1-2; D not resolved. Germline CDR1 SGHTA, CDR2 FQGNSA. With 0 bases removed from V and 5 bases from J, the gap between germline ends came to 13 bases. This CDR3 region has 15 residues. Here the CDR3 reads CASSLAGMTQYGYTF. CDR3 DNA sequence: TGTGCCAGCAGCTTAGCGGGGATGACCCAATATGGCTACACCTTC.

V is TRBV6-5 and J is TRBJ2-7; TRBD2 aligns across 7 bases. This CDR3 has 14 amino acids. After removal of 11 bases from V and 6 bases from J, the junction contained 16 bases not matched to a gene. Germline CDR1 reads MNHEY; CDR2 reads SVGAGI. CDR3 coding DNA: TGTGCCGCCACCACGCCCGGCGGGAGAGGCGAGCAGTACTTC. It yields the protein CAATTPGGRGEQYF.

This clone turned up a few times. The same CDR3 arises from other DNA sequences in this sample as well. V gene TRBV5-1 combines with J gene TRBJ1-1; tentative D call: TRBD1 (6 bases). The CDR3 consists of 13 residues. V lost 4 bases to trimming and J lost 5 bases, with 12 bases between them. The germline V gene has CDR1 SGHRS and CDR2 YFSETQ. The CDR3 loop is CASSQDRQTEAFF. Written as DNA, the CDR3 is TGCGCCAGCAGCCAGGACAGACAAACTGAAGCTTTCTTT.

This clone was counted a few times. The rearrangement joins TRBV7-6 to TRBJ2-7; TRBD2 matches 14 bases. CDR1 SGHVS and CDR2 FNYEAQ come from the germline V gene. J gave up 0 bases and V 5 bases, and 12 bases lay outside the gene matches. This CDR3 spans 19 amino acids. The CDR3 protein is CASSRPTSGRAMSSYEQYF. CDR3 bases: TGTGCCAGCAGCCGACCGACTAGCGGGAGGGCCATGAGCTCCTACGAGCAGTACTTC.

The chain combines TRBV30 with TRBJ2-7; 7 nucleotides match TRBD2. V dropped 1 base and J dropped 5; count of bases not matched to a gene: 8. Germline V gene lookup returns CDR1 GTSNPN and CDR2 SVGIG (reference sequence). The CDR3 contains 14 residues. CDR3 sequence reads: CAWSEGGRVNEQYF. CDR3 in DNA: TGTGCCTGGAGTGAGGGCGGGAGAGTCAACGAGCAGTACTTC. The variable domain in full, completed from reference TRBV30 and TRBJ2-7, reads SQTIHQWPATLVQPVGSPLSLECTVEGTSNPNLYWYRQAAGRGLQLLFYSVGIGQISSEVPQNLSASRPQDRQFILSSKKLLLSDSGFYLCAWSEGGRVNEQYFGPGTRLTVT.

DNA of the CDR3: TGTGCCAGCAGTTTAGGACAGGGGGATGAGCAGTTCTTC. Its translation: CASSLGQGDEQFF. This chain joins TRBV27 and TRBJ2-1, with 10 bases matching TRBD1. The CDR3 loop spans 13 amino acids. The germline gives CDR1 MNHEY, CDR2 SMNVEV (reference sequence). The V and J ends lost 2 bases and 8 bases, in that order; junction bases with no gene match: 0.

This clone was picked up one time. The chain carries TRBV28 and TRBJ2-7; D is possibly TRBD1 or TRBD2 (6 bases each). This CDR3 has 16 residues. CDR1 is MDHEN and CDR2 is SYDVKM in the germline V gene. Trimming shortened V by 8 bases and J by 0 bases, and 20 bases separated the two germline ends. The DNA of the CDR3 is TGTGCCAGCTTTTCGGGGGCGCGAGCAGGCTCCTACGAGCAGTACTTC. Encoded protein: CASFSGARAGSYEQYF.

The J gene is TRBJ2-3, the V gene TRBV7-2; weak D call: TRBD2 (5 bases). Germline lookup yields CDR1 SGHTA and CDR2 FQGNSA. With 1 base removed from V and 2 bases from J, the gap between germline ends came to 7 bases. CDR3 length: 14 residues. DNA of the CDR3: TGTGCCAGCAGCTTAGAAGCGGCCACAGATACGCAGTATTTT. Protein product: CASSLEAATDTQYF.

V is TRBV9 and J is TRBJ1-2, with 9 bases fitting TRBD1. The V gene's germline CDR1 is SGDLS and CDR2 YYNGEE. V lost 4 bases, J lost 11 bases, and 3 bases stayed unmatched. This CDR3 is 11 amino acids long. CDR3 nucleotide sequence: TGTGCCAGCAGCCGGACAGGGGATTACACCTTC. It yields the protein CASSRTGDYTF.

The CDR3 is CASSPPGAVWEDGYEQYF. DNA of the CDR3: TGTGCCAGCAGTCCCCCCGGCGCGGTATGGGAGGACGGCTACGAGCAGTACTTC. This chain connects TRBV27 to TRBJ2-7; TRBD2 might be the D (6 bases). Trimming pared 5 bases from V and 3 bases from J, leaving 26 bases between. The CDR3 loop spans 18 amino acids. Germline CDR1 reads MNHEY; CDR2 reads SMNVEV (reference sequence).